The 3 T cell receptor beta chains in this list originate from one sample, sequenced in a study of monozygotic twins with inflammatory bowel disease. TCRdb re-called the 5' RACE reads; one entry per CDR3 protein, DNA not given. This table holds roughly 200,000 distinct CDR3 sequences. Source material: blood. Every receptor here comes from a human donor with ulcerative colitis or Crohn's disease, or a healthy co-twin of an affected twin (not recorded which).

The genes are TRBV6-1 and TRBJ1-2; the D gene TCRdb calls, TRBD1, cannot be checked with no DNA. Germline V gives CDR1 MNHNS, CDR2 SASEGT. The CDR3 is 15 residues long. The CDR3 sequence is CASSPRDRGGYGYTF.

CDR3 residues: CASSTQGLENTGELFF. J is TRBJ2-2 and V is TRBV2; TCRdb reports TRBD1, a call that lacks DNA to check it against. The CDR3 is made up of 16 amino acids. Germline CDR1 reads SNHLY; CDR2 reads FYNNEI.

The V and J genes are TRBV3-1 and TRBJ2-2; the TCRdb D gene call, TRBD1, has no DNA to confirm it. This CDR3 contains 12 residues. Germline V gene lookup returns CDR1 LGHDT and CDR2 YNNKEL (reference sequence). The chain's CDR3 is CASNGGTGELFF.